This entry describes one T cell receptor beta chain. The CDR3 contains 13 residues. Losses at the gene ends were 7 bases for V and 3 bases for J; bases not matched to a gene: 1. Looked up from germline, CDR1 is KGHDR and CDR2 is SFDVKD. This entry belongs to a study of blood T cell repertoires in COVID-19. For the study at large: The study drew acute and convalescent COVID-19 samples from the United States, Italy and Spain. Sample material is recorded as cDNA or gDNA derived from T cells, B-cell-depleted T cells, or PBMCs.

In the study's own analysis: Estimation of nucleated cell counts was performed using reference gene primer amplification. Assay used: immunoSEQ multiplex PCR; TCRdb lists only in-frame clones, some missing. Clonal size and the V and J genes are those of that table, whereas D and trimming came from the DNA. The sample holds 100,000 or so clones, roughly 87% seen once. The sequence came from a man in his thirties or forties in a cohort sampled during active COVID-19. V and J are TRBV24-1 and TRBJ2-2; 7 bases are shared with TRBD1. The sequenced material came from peripheral blood. The CDR3: CATSRGYTGELFF. DNA for the CDR3: TGTGCCACCAGCAGGGGGTACACCGGGGAGCTGTTTTTT.